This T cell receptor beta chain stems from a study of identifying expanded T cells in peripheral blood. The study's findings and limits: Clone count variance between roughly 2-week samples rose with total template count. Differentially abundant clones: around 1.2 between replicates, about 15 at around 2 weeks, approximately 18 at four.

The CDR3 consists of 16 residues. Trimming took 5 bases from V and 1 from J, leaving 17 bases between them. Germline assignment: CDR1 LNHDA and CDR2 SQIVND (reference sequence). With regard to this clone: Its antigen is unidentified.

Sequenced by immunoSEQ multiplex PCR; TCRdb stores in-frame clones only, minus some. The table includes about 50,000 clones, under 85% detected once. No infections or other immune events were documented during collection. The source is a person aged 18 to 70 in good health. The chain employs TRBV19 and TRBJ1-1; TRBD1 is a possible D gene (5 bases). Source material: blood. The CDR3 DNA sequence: TGTGCCAGTAGTGGCAGGGCGCCCACCAGGAACACTGAAGCTTTCTTT. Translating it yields CASSGRAPTRNTEAFF.